This TCR beta chain emerged from a study of blood T cell repertoires in COVID-19 (dated by TCRdb to the early 2020s). In terms of the full investigation: Samples covering the acute and convalescent phases of COVID-19 were provided by collaborators in the United States, Italy and Spain. Samples were obtained from the ongoing ImmuneRACE study (first 160 participants) and from approximately 1,200 subjects provided by 6 global collaborators. The prospective study material was composed of cDNA or gDNA derived from T cells, B-cell-depleted T cells, or PBMCs. The dataset comprised deeply sampled blood TCRbeta repertoires from subjects exposed to, actively infected with, or recovered from COVID-19. Sample metadata almost always included a de-identified subject ID, COVID-19 status, age in years and sex. The repertoires were released in a freely available public database meant as a resource for research on the immune response to SARS-CoV-2. Where HLA class I and class II types were available, the types were taken from metadata supplied by the sample provider, not from assay-based typing.

Cut back by 4 bases and 0 bases, the V and J ends lie 10 bases apart. The germline V gene gives CDR1 as KGHSH and CDR2 as LQKENI. Reading from cysteine to phenylalanine, the CDR3 counts 15 amino acids. The sequence is cut down to CDR3 DNA, 45 bases in frame from base 1. The paper as a whole reports these results and caveats: How much clinical and demographic metadata was included differed by source and by participant, and the metadata was provided uncurated.

The immunoSEQ Assay, a bias-controlled multiplex PCR, was used to amplify TCRbeta CDR3 regions from genomic DNA. The source study handled its data this way. The number of nucleated cells in each sample was estimated from the amplification of reference gene primers within the assay. To quantify the absolute abundance of each unique TCRbeta CDR3 rearrangement, sequence reads were collapsed and filtered. For each sample, productive Simpson clonality was calculated as the square root of Simpson's diversity index across productive rearrangements. The clones in this table, taken by TCRdb from immuneACCESS, are in-frame only. Not every clone is retained; where verified, under half of the shortfall comes from an unresolved V gene, and the cause of the rest is unknown. V and J calls plus clone size are reproduced from that table; the DNA served to infer D and trimming. The sample has around 300,000 clones on record, around nine tenths of them singletons. The top ten clonotypes cover under 7% of the sample.

In the prospective study, participants were about 18 to 95 years old, resided in under 30 geographic areas of the United States, and were enrolled through a virtual design. In the prospective study, cohorts were assigned on the basis of participant-reported clinical history obtained from a screening survey and a study questionnaire. ImmuneRACE Cohort 3 recovered participants were defined by two consecutive negative NP/OP PCR tests, healthcare professional clearance, or symptom resolution. Each participant in the prospective study had whole blood, serum and a nasopharyngeal or oropharyngeal swab collected by mobile phlebotomists. Participants in the prospective study had the option to provide additional blood draws and questionnaires over a roughly 2-month period. Before DNA extraction, prospective study blood samples were shipped either frozen or at room temperature. As concerns this clone: The antigen it recognizes is unknown. No much larger clonotype is one base removed from it; base qualities were not supplied.

The specimen was PBMCs or T cells enriched from blood (not recorded which). The receptor was derived from a woman between 35 and 50 years old who had recovered from COVID-19. This sequence uses TRBV18 and TRBJ2-1; TRBD2 could be the D gene, as 5 bases match. The DNA sequence is TGTGCCAGCTCACAAGCGGCGAGCTCCTACAATGAGCAGTTCTTC. Its protein product is CASSQAASSYNEQFF.